Described below is a single T cell receptor (beta chain) sequence and its context. In blood CD8+ and CD4+ T cells, TCR beta underwent sequencing. The CD8+ and CD4+ T cells were negatively isolated, with the TEMRA cells enriched by FACS. These data are taken from a study of CD8 T cells in Susac syndrome. RNA totalling about 0.45 to 1 ug underwent reverse transcription with random hexamers. An immunoSEQ multiplex PCR amplified TCR beta CDR3 over 54 Vbeta and 13 Jbeta. From the immunoSEQ multiplex PCR reads, TCRdb called clonotypes with MiXCR, one entry per CDR3 protein. The table records almost 450,000 distinct CDR3 sequences, more than 80% of them present only once. The CDR3 has 13 amino acids. The germline V gene has CDR1 SEHNR and CDR2 FQNEAQ (reference sequence).

Source material: CD8+ T cells from PBMCs. The chain carries TRBV7-9 and TRBJ2-7, with TRBD2 matching over 7 bases. The receptor was isolated from a human donor with multiple sclerosis. The CDR3 nucleotides are TGTGCTAGCTTGGGGGGGTTCTCCTACGAGCAGTACTTC. Protein product: CASLGGFSYEQYF.